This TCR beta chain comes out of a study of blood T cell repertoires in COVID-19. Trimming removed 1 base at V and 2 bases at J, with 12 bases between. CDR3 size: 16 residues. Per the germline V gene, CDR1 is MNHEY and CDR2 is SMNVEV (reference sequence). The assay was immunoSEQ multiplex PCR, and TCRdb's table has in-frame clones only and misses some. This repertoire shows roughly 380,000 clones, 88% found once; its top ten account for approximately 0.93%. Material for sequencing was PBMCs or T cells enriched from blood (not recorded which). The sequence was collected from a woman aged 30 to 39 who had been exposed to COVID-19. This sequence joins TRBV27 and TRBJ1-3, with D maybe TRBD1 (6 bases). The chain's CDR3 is CASSLWAGVTGNTIYF. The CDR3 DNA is TGTGCCAGCAGTTTATGGGCAGGGGTCACTGGAAACACCATATATTTT.